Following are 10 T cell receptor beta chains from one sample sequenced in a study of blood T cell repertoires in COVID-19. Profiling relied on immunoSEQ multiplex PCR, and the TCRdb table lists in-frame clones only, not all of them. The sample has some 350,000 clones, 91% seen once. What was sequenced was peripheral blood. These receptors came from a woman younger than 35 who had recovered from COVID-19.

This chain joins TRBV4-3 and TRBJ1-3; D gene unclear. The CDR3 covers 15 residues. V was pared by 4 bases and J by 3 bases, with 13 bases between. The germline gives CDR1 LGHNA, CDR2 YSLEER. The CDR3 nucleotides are TGCGCCAGCAGCCGCGCACCGGGGAATGGAAACACCATATATTTT. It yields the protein CASSRAPGNGNTIYF.

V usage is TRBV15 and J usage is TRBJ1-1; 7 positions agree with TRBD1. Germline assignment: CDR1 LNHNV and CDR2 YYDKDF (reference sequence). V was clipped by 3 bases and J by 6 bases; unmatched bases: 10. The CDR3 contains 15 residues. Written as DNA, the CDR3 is TGTGCCACCAGCAGCCGCGCAGGGGGTTGGTCTGAAGCTTTCTTT. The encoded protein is CATSSRAGGWSEAFF.

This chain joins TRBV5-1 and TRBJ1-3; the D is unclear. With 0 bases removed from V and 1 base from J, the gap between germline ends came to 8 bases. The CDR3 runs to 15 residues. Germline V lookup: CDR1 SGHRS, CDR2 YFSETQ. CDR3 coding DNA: TGCGCCAGCAGCTTGGATAGAGATTCTGGAAACACCATATATTTT. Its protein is CASSLDRDSGNTIYF.

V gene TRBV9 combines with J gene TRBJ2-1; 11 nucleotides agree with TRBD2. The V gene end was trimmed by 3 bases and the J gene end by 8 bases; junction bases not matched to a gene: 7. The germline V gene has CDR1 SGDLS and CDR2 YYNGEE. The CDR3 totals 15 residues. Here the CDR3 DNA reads TGTGCCAGCAGCGAGCTAGCGGGAGGTCTGGATGAGCAGTTCTTC. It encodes CASSELAGGLDEQFF. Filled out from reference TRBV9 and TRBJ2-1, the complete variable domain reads DSGVTQTPKHLITATGQRVTLRCSPRSGDLSVYWYQQSLDQGLQFLIQYYNGEERAKGNILERFSAQQFPDLHSELNLSSLELGDSALYFCASSELAGGLDEQFFGPGTRLTVL.

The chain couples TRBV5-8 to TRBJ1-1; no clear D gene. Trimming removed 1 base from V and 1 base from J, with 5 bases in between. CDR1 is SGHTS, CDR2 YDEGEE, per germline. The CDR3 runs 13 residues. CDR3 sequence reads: CASSLIQNTEAFF. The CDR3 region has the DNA TGTGCCAGCAGCTTGATCCAGAACACTGAAGCTTTCTTT.

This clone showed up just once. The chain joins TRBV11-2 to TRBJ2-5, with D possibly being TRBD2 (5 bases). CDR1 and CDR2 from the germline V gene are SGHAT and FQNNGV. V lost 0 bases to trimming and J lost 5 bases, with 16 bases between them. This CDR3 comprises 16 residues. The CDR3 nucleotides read TGTGCCAGCAGCTTAGACGCCGGGGTCAGTTTGGAGACCCAGTACTTC. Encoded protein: CASSLDAGVSLETQYF. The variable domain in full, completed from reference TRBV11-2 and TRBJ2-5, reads EAGVAQSPRYKIIEKRQSVAFWCNPISGHATLYWYQQILGQGPKLLIQFQNNGVVDDSQLPKDRFSAERLKGVDSTLKIQPAKLEDSAVYLCASSLDAGVSLETQYFGPGTRLLVL.

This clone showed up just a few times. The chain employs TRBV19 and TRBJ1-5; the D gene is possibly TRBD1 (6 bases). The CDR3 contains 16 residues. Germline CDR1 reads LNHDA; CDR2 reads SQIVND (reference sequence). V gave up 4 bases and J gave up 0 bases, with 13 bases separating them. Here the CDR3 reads CASSTLGHYSNQPQHF. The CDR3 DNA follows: TGTGCCAGTAGTACGCTGGGACACTATAGCAATCAGCCCCAGCATTTT.

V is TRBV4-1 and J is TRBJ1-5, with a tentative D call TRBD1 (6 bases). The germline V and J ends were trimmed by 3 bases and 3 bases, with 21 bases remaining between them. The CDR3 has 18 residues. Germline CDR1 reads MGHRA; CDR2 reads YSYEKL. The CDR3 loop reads CASSQGPQGRKDNQPQHF. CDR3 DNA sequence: TGCGCCAGCAGCCAGGGACCACAGGGCCGAAAAGACAATCAGCCCCAGCATTTT.

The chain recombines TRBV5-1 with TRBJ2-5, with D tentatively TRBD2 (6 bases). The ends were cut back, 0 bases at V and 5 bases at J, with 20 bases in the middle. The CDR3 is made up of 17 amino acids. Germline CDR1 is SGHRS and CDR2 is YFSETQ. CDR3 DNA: TGCGCCAGCAGCTTGGTGTCGGGCGTGACTAGTAGGGAGACCCAGTACTTC. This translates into CASSLVSGVTSRETQYF.

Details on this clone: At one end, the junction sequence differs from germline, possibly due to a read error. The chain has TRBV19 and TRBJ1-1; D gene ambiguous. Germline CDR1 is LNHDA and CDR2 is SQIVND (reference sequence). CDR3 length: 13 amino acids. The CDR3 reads CASSIFTGVETFF. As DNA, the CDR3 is TGTGCCAGTAGTATATTTACCGGGGTTGAAACTTTCTTT.